The 10 T cell receptor beta chains below come from one sample, sequenced in a study of blood T cell repertoires in COVID-19. Assay used: immunoSEQ multiplex PCR; TCRdb lists only in-frame clones, some missing. The data show approximately 200,000 clones, 75% to 90% seen once. Sequences were obtained from PBMCs or T cells enriched from blood (not recorded which). The receptors stem from a man aged 25 to 40 who had recovered from COVID-19.

The CDR3 is CASSVSTAVYEQYF. The CDR3 nucleotides read TGTGCCAGCAGCGTAAGTACAGCTGTTTACGAGCAGTACTTC. The gene calls are TRBV9 and TRBJ2-7, with no clear D. CDR3 size: 14 residues. Germline CDR1 is SGDLS and CDR2 is YYNGEE. V was pared by 1 base and J by 4 bases, with 12 bases between.

The rearrangement links TRBV6-6 to TRBJ2-1, with 12 nucleotides matching TRBD1. In germline, CDR1 is MNHNY, CDR2 SVGAGI (reference sequence). This CDR3 contains 15 residues. J gave up 8 bases and V 4 bases, and 6 bases lay outside the gene matches. The CDR3 protein is CASSWPGQGADEQFF. DNA of the CDR3: TGTGCCAGCAGTTGGCCGGGACAGGGGGCGGATGAGCAGTTCTTC.

The rearrangement links TRBV9 to TRBJ2-2; no clear D gene. Germline-derived CDR1 and CDR2 are SGDLS and YYNGEE. This CDR3 spans 13 amino acids. V lost 0 bases and J 7 bases, leaving 7 bases between the germline ends. CDR3 protein: CASSVGFGGELFF. The CDR3 DNA reads TGTGCCAGCAGCGTAGGCTTCGGCGGGGAGCTGTTTTTT.

The rearrangement uses TRBV14 and TRBJ2-3, with TRBD2 matching over 9 bases. CDR1 is SGHDN, CDR2 FVKESK, per germline. The junction had 1 base not matched to a gene; V was cut back by 2 bases and J by 1 base. CDR3 length: 15 residues. The CDR3 region has the DNA TGTGCCAGCAGCCAACTAGCGGGACGCACAGATACGCAGTATTTT. It codes for CASSQLAGRTDTQYF.

Written as DNA, the CDR3 is TGTGCCAGCAGTCAACTAGCGGGGTTAAGCACAGATACGCAGTATTTT. It encodes CASSQLAGLSTDTQYF. The chain combines TRBV6-2 or TRBV6-3 with TRBJ2-3; the match to TRBD2 covers 10 bases. Unmatched junction bases numbered 5, after V lost 5 bases and J lost 0 bases. This CDR3 has 16 residues. Per germline, CDR1 MNHEY and CDR2 SVGEGT.

This chain uses TRBV4-1 with TRBJ1-6; D possibly corresponds to TRBD1 (5 bases). The CDR3 extends over 14 amino acids. Germline CDR1 is MGHRA and CDR2 is YSYEKL. The V end was cut by 5 bases, the J end by 7 bases, with 12 bases between. CDR3 bases: TGCGCCAGCAGCTCCGGGGCGGGGAATTCACCCCTCCACTTT. This encodes CASSSGAGNSPLHF.

V and J are TRBV19 and TRBJ2-1, with 8 bases identical to TRBD1. CDR1 and CDR2 (germline): LNHDA, SQIVND (reference sequence). CDR3 length equals 14 residues. Trimming removed 3 bases from V and 8 bases from J; junction bases left unmatched: 6. The CDR3 sequence: CASSIGTGGHEQFF. The CDR3 nucleotides read TGTGCCAGTAGTATCGGGACAGGTGGCCATGAGCAGTTCTTC.

The chain carries TRBV2 and TRBJ1-2, with TRBD1 matching 11 bases. Looked up from germline, CDR1 is SNHLY and CDR2 is FYNNEI. CDR3 size: 16 residues. Germline trimming cut 4 bases from V and 7 bases from J; bases unmatched to any gene: 11. The CDR3 here is CASSVVDRGPVFGYTF. In DNA, the CDR3 is TGTGCCAGCAGTGTCGTGGACAGGGGGCCTGTTTTTGGCTACACCTTC.

This chain links TRBV28 with TRBJ1-2; D is ambiguous. The ends were cut back, 2 bases at V and 4 bases at J, with 8 bases in the middle. This CDR3 region has 13 residues. Germline V gene data show CDR1 as MDHEN and CDR2 as SYDVKM. The CDR3 DNA reads as TGTGCCAGCAGTTTAGCGGGGTTCTATGGCTACACCTTC. Translated: CASSLAGFYGYTF.

The chain uses TRBV24-1 and TRBJ1-5; TRBD1 agrees at 7 bases. J gave up 11 bases and V 4 bases, and 10 bases lay outside the gene matches. This CDR3 has 14 residues. Germline V gene data show CDR1 as KGHDR and CDR2 as SFDVKD. The CDR3 DNA follows: TGTGCCACCAGTGACCCCGGGACAGCCGGGGCCCAGCATTTT. Translated, it gives CATSDPGTAGAQHF.